Described below is a single T cell receptor beta chain sequence and its context. The antigen remains undetermined. This record comes from a study of T cells after yellow fever vaccination. The trim removed 7 bases at V and 4 bases at J, leaving 9 bases unmatched. The CDR3 spans 15 residues. CDR1 is MDHEN, CDR2 SYDVKM, per germline. TCRdb re-called the 5' RACE reads with MiXCR, one entry per CDR3 protein. This table has a few hundred thousand distinct CDR3 sequences, roughly 7% appearing once. Study-level findings and limits: Faster peaking, at day 5 versus 15, marked a secondary response that was weaker.

The material sequenced was PBMCs, taken around 45 days after the first yellow fever vaccination. V and J are TRBV28 and TRBJ1-1; TRBD1 agrees at 10 bases. The receptor was isolated from a man younger than 30 who received the YFV17D yellow fever vaccine. The CDR3 sequence: CASKETGGFGTEAFF. The CDR3 bases are TGTGCCAGCAAAGAGACAGGGGGCTTCGGCACTGAAGCTTTCTTT.